This section outlines one T cell receptor (beta chain) sequence together with its context. Its antigen is unidentified. The data originate from a study of cytomegalovirus exposure and HLA in healthy donors. With 60 Vbeta and 13 Jbeta primers, the PCR was carried out. Generated by immunoSEQ multiplex PCR, the TCRdb table keeps only in-frame clones and is missing some. Of some 240,000 clones in the sample, 70% to 80% are singletons; the top ten hold approximately 3.9%. The study's findings and limits: An analysis done earlier found most TCR beta V segments productive about 87% or about 30% of the time.

The germline V and J ends were trimmed by 3 bases and 1 base, with 3 bases remaining between them. Germline V gene lookup returns CDR1 SGDLS and CDR2 YYNGEE. CDR3 length: 12 residues. Sequencing was done on a sample of PBMCs. This sequence joins TRBV9 and TRBJ2-3; D gene ambiguous. The origin of this receptor is a male donor in good health and CMV-seronegative. The CDR3 is CASSARTDTQYF. DNA for the CDR3: TGTGCCAGCAGCGCTCGCACAGATACGCAGTATTTT.